The present T cell receptor beta chain was sequenced within a study of PD-1 blockade in classical Hodgkin lymphoma. Study-level results: It was CD4+ TCR diversity, not CD8+, that rose significantly by C4D1. No one has yet defined what causes the repertoire differences, which may be disease activity or prior therapy. Diversity similar to that of newly diagnosed patients was seen at baseline in complete responders.

Remarks on this clone: What it binds is not known.

The CDR3 extends over 18 amino acids. The V gene's germline CDR1 is SGHDT and CDR2 YYEEEE. Trimming removed 4 bases from V and 1 base from J; junction bases left unmatched: 13. The protocol was immunoSEQ multiplex PCR, while the TCRdb copy is restricted to in-frame clones and leaves out a portion. The sample has 50,000 to 85,000 clones, about 70% seen once. In every patient, relapse followed autologous stem cell transplantation, while exposure to brentuximab vedotin differed. Relapsed/refractory classical Hodgkin lymphoma patients had complete, partial or progressive responses. This clonotype was obtained from a human donor with classical Hodgkin lymphoma. Source: peripheral blood mononuclear cells (PBMCs), taken before the second cycle of nivolumab. The chain is built from TRBV5-6 and TRBJ1-1, with TRBD1 matching over 10 bases. CDR3 sequence: CASSLDRGGLPKNTEAFF. For the CDR3, the DNA is TGTGCCAGCAGCCTGGACAGGGGGGGACTACCAAAGAACACTGAAGCTTTCTTT.